The 3 T cell receptor beta chains presented below share a single source sample, sequenced in a study of blood T cell repertoires in COVID-19. Here immunoSEQ multiplex PCR was the method, and the copy in TCRdb shows in-frame clones only, minus some. This table holds tens of thousands of clones, about four fifths found once. Sequencing input: peripheral blood. These receptors all stem from a man aged 45-60 years with acute or convalescent COVID-19.

The rearrangement uses TRBV3-1 (or the pseudogene TRBV3-2) and TRBJ1-6; D is possibly TRBD1 (6 bases). CDR3 size: 14 residues. Germline V gives CDR1 LGHDT, CDR2 YNNKEL (reference sequence). Trimming removed 4 bases from V and 8 bases from J, with 12 bases in between. CDR3 nucleotide sequence: TGTGCCAGCAGCCGGGGCAGGGGAGATTCACCCCTCCACTTT. Its translation is CASSRGRGDSPLHF.

V is TRBV9 and J is TRBJ2-1, with TRBD1 as a possible D gene (6 bases). CDR1 SGDLS and CDR2 YYNGEE come from the germline V gene. Trimming pared 4 bases from V and 2 bases from J, leaving 13 bases between. The CDR3 length is 15 residues. The CDR3 DNA follows: TGTGCCAGCAGCCAAGGGGGTATTACCTACAATGAGCAGTTCTTC. Translating it yields CASSQGGITYNEQFF.

The DNA of the CDR3 is TGTGCCAGCAGCCGCCAGGGGACTAGGGAGCAGTACTTC. Amino acid sequence: CASSRQGTREQYF. The chain uses TRBV6-5 and TRBJ2-7, with 8 bases that match TRBD2. The V gene end was trimmed by 6 bases and the J gene end by 7 bases; junction bases not matched to a gene: 8. Looked up from germline, CDR1 is MNHEY and CDR2 is SVGAGI. The CDR3 sequence is 13 residues long.